A selection of T cell receptor beta chains follows, all from one sample in a study of blood T cell repertoires in COVID-19. Profiling relied on immunoSEQ multiplex PCR, and the TCRdb table lists in-frame clones only, not all of them. The sample has 100,000 to 150,000 clones, approximately 87% seen once. The sample taken for sequencing was peripheral blood. The receptors come from a man aged 50 to 60 with acute or convalescent COVID-19. The CDR3 runs from the conserved cysteine through the conserved F or W. The D gene is left open where the match is weak. Expanded clones are given a class, and other clones once, few, many or no size at all.

V gene,clone size,J gene,D gene,CDR3 DNA,CDR3 protein
TRBV7-9,NA,TRBJ2-7,TRBD2,TGTGCCAGCGGACTGACTAGCGGGATCCACGAGCAGTACTTC,CASGLTSGIHEQYF
TRBV27,NA,TRBJ1-1,NA,TGTGCCAGCAAACGCCCTACAGGGAACACTGAAGCTTTCTTT,CASKRPTGNTEAFF
TRBV11-2,NA,TRBJ2-4,NA,TGTGCCAGCAGCTCGGGCCTCATAGGGGCAAACATTCAGTACTTC,CASSSGLIGANIQYF
TRBV29-1,NA,TRBJ2-1,NA,TGCAGCGTTGAAGATCTTCCCGGGCAGGGATACAATGAGCAGTTCTTC,CSVEDLPGQGYNEQFF
TRBV6-5,few,TRBJ1-1,NA,TGTGCCAGCAGTTACCGACAGACCATGAACACTGAAGCTTTCTTT,CASSYRQTMNTEAFF
TRBV5-1,NA,TRBJ1-1,NA,TGCGCCAGCAGCTTAGGAGGGTCCATGAACACTGAAGCTTTCTTT,CASSLGGSMNTEAFF
TRBV5-1,NA,TRBJ2-2,NA,TGCGCCAGCAGAACCGGGCCAGGGGGGGAGCTGTTTTTT,CASRTGPGGELFF
TRBV15,once,TRBJ2-1,TRBD2,TGTGCCACCAGCAGGGGACTAGCTAACAATGAGCAGTTCTTC,CATSRGLANNEQFF
TRBV19,few,TRBJ2-7,TRBD2,TGTGCCAGTAGTATTGGGCTAGCGGCCTTCTACGAGCAGTACTTC,CASSIGLAAFYEQYF
TRBV19,NA,TRBJ2-1,TRBD2,TGTGCCAGTAGTAAGGGTAGCGGGAGGGCCCATGAGCAGTTCTTC,CASSKGSGRAHEQFF
TRBV10-2,NA,TRBJ2-1,NA,TGCGCCAGCGATTCCAACAGGGCCAATGAGCAGTTCTTC,CASDSNRANEQFF
TRBV3-1/TRBV3-2,NA,TRBJ1-6,NA,TGTGCCAGCAGCGTAAGACAGATTGGTAATTCACCCCTCCACTTT,CASSVRQIGNSPLHF
TRBV4-1,NA,TRBJ2-6,NA,TGCGCCAGCAGCCAAGATAGGTTGGGGCCTGGGGCCAACGTCCTGACTTTC,CASSQDRLGPGANVLTF
TRBV7-9,once,TRBJ2-5,TRBD2,TGTGCCAGCAGCCGCACTAGCGGAGAGACCCAGTACTTC,CASSRTSGETQYF
TRBV7-9,NA,TRBJ2-5,TRBD2,TGTGCCAGCAGCTTAGCGTCCCTAGCGGGAGGGCTGGAGACCCAGTACTTC,CASSLASLAGGLETQYF
TRBV9,NA,TRBJ2-5,TRBD1,TGTGCCAGCAGCCTACGGGACAGGCCCCAAGAGACCCAGTACTTC,CASSLRDRPQETQYF
TRBV27,NA,TRBJ2-5,TRBD1,TGTGCCAGCAGTTTACCCCCCGGGACAGGGATAGAGACCCAGTACTTC,CASSLPPGTGIETQYF
TRBV28,NA,TRBJ1-1,NA,TGTGCCAGCAGTTTAGGCATGAACACTGAAGCTTTCTTT,CASSLGMNTEAFF
TRBV11-2,once,TRBJ2-5,TRBD1,TGTGCCAGCAGCTTGGACAGGACGATCCAGGCCCAGTACTTC,CASSLDRTIQAQYF
TRBV30,NA,TRBJ1-1,NA,TGTGCCTGGAGTGTAAGCAGGGGATACACTGAAGCTTTCTTT,CAWSVSRGYTEAFF
TRBV5-6,NA,TRBJ2-7,NA,TGTGCCAGCAGCTTAGGGACTGCCAACTACGAGCAGTACTTC,CASSLGTANYEQYF
TRBV27,NA,TRBJ2-1,TRBD2,TGTGCCAGCTTTCGGAGTAGCGGGAACCGTGAGCAGTTCTTC,CASFRSSGNREQFF
TRBV10-3,NA,TRBJ1-2,NA,TGTGCCATCAATTCAGGGTACTATGGCTACACCTTC,CAINSGYYGYTF
TRBV6-5,NA,TRBJ1-1,TRBD1,TGTGCCAGCAGCAGGGGGGCCTATGACACTGAAGCTTTCTTT,CASSRGAYDTEAFF
TRBV11-2,NA,TRBJ1-2,TRBD1,TGTGCCAGCAGCGACGCTCTGGGACAGTATGGCTACACCTTC,CASSDALGQYGYTF
TRBV29-1,few,TRBJ1-2,TRBD1,TGCAGCGTTGAGCCGGGACAGGGGGACTATGGCTACACCTTC,CSVEPGQGDYGYTF
TRBV10-2,NA,TRBJ1-1,TRBD1,TGCGCCAGCAGTGAGCCCGGACAGGGCGCCACTGAAGCTTTCTTT,CASSEPGQGATEAFF
TRBV4-2,NA,TRBJ2-1,NA,TGTGCCAGCAGCCAAGATTCGACAGGACAAAGCTTATACAATGAGCAGTTCTTC,CASSQDSTGQSLYNEQFF
TRBV19,NA,TRBJ1-5,TRBD1,TGTGCCACTAGCCGTGACAGGGCAAATCAGCCCCAGCATTTT,CATSRDRANQPQHF
TRBV12-5,NA,TRBJ1-1,TRBD1,TGTGCTAGTGGTTTGGGGACAGGGTTCACTGAAGCTTTCTTT,CASGLGTGFTEAFF
TRBV10-3,once,TRBJ2-3,TRBD2,TGTGCCATCAGTAGGGGGCTAGCGGGATCTAGCACAGATACGCAGTATTTT,CAISRGLAGSSTDTQYF
TRBV6-4,NA,TRBJ2-3,TRBD1,TGTGCCAGCAGTGACTCAGGGGGCGCAGATACGCAGTATTTT,CASSDSGGADTQYF
TRBV7-8,few,TRBJ1-3,NA,TGTGCCAGCAGCCCAGGAATCAACTCTGGAAACACCATATATTTT,CASSPGINSGNTIYF
TRBV27,NA,TRBJ2-2,NA,TGTGCCTGTGCGGGACAGCCGAACACCGGGGAGCTGTTTTTT,CACAGQPNTGELFF
TRBV19,NA,TRBJ2-2,NA,TGTGCCAGTAGTATGGGATGGGGGGGCCGGTCTGGGGAGCTGTTTTTT,CASSMGWGGRSGELFF
TRBV9,NA,TRBJ2-2,TRBD2,TGTGCCAGCAGCGTAGGGCCTAGCGGTAACACCGGGGAGCTGTTTTTT,CASSVGPSGNTGELFF
TRBV20-1,NA,TRBJ2-5,NA,TGCAGTGCTACACTACAAGAGACCCAGTACTTC,CSATLQETQYF
TRBV7-9,NA,TRBJ2-7,TRBD1,TGTGCCAGCAGTAAACAGGGGGCTTGGTACGAGCAGTACTTC,CASSKQGAWYEQYF
TRBV6-5,NA,TRBJ1-1,NA,TGTGCCAGCCGAGGGACAAACACTGAAGCTTTCTTT,CASRGTNTEAFF
TRBV5-3,medium-sized,TRBJ1-6,TRBD1,TGTGCCAGAAGCTTGGGGACAGGGGTGACCAATTCACCCCTCCACTTT,CARSLGTGVTNSPLHF
TRBV5-5,NA,TRBJ2-7,TRBD2,TGTGCCAGCAGCTTTAGCGGGAGGAGGAACGAGCAGTACTTC,CASSFSGRRNEQYF
TRBV7-8,NA,TRBJ2-3,NA,TGTGCCAGCAGCTCCACGGACGGAGGACGCACAGATACGCAGTATTTT,CASSSTDGGRTDTQYF